The TCR beta chain under discussion was sequenced for a study of CD8 T cells in ankylosing spondylitis (dated by TCRdb to 2016 to 2017). At the level of the whole study: The study profiled T cell receptor beta repertoires in healthy donors and ankylosing spondylitis patients to find disease-linked TCR variants. The full study cohort comprised 20 to 25 ankylosing spondylitis patients and about 110 healthy donors. Samples of peripheral blood were taken, and for ankylosing spondylitis patients, synovial fluid was collected as well. Overall study outcomes, separate from this receptor: A TCR beta motif of about eight highly homologous amino acid variants appeared characteristic of blood from ankylosing spondylitis patients. Some motif variants were previously reported in synovial fluid and blood of reactive arthritis patients, suggesting common disease-initiation mechanisms. The disease-linked clones showed a CD8+ phenotype and occurred at relatively low frequencies in peripheral blood. The disease-linked clones were reported to be significantly enriched in matched synovial fluid samples from ankylosing spondylitis patients.

This clonotype came up many times. Which antigen it targets is not known. No qualities accompany the bases; no much larger clone lies one base away. Sequencing instrument: Illumina HiSeq 2500. Quantitative 5'-RACE with molecular barcodes was used to prepare TCR beta libraries. Turning to the authors' computational methods: Disease-linked TCR variants were identified with a new computational method built on a probabilistic model of VDJ rearrangement. Starting from the raw public reads, TCRdb applied fastp trimming at Q25, assembled clones with MiXCR and retained in-frame beta chains. Each entry is one CDR3 protein sequence, shown with its most common DNA and genes. The V and J calls reflect TCRdb's pipeline rather than the authors' work. This sample lists 130,000 or so distinct CDR3 sequences; 7% were detected once. Of the sample, 12% is held by the ten largest clones. The V and J ends are trimmed by 6 bases and 1 base, leaving 18 bases between them. CDR1 and CDR2, per the germline V gene (reference sequence), are LGHDT and YNNKEL. The CDR3 runs 17 amino acids, cysteine and phenylalanine included. Left in the record is the CDR3 DNA by itself, 51 bases read in frame from the first base.

The specimen was blood, either unsorted or a sorted T cell fraction (not recorded which). The sequence was collected from a male donor with ankylosing spondylitis or in good health (not recorded which). The chain employs TRBV3-1 and TRBJ2-2, with a weak D call of TRBD2 (5 bases match). Here is the DNA: TGTGCCAGCAGACGGGGAGCTCAGAGGCTGAACACCGGGGAGCTGTTTTTT. Translated, it gives CASRRGAQRLNTGELFF.